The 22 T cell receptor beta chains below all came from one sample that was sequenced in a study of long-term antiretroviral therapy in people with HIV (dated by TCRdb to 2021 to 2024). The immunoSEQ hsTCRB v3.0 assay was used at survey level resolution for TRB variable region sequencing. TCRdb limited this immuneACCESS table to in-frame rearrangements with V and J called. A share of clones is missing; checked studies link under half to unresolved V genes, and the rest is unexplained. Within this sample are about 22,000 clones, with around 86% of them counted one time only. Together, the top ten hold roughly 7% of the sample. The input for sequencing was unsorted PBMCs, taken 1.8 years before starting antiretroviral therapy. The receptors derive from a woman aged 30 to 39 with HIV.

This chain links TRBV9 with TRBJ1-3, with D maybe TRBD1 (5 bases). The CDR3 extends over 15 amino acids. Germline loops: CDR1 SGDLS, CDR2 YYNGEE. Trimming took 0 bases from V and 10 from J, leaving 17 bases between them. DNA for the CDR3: TGTGCCAGCAGCGTAGCAGGGACTCTCGGGGAAACCATATATTTT. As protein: CASSVAGTLGETIYF.

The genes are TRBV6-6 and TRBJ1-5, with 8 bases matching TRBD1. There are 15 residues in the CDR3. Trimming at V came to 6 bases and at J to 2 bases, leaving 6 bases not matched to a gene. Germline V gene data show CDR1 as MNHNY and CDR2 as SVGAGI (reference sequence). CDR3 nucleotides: TGTGCCAGCAGCCTGACACAGGGGGGCAATCAGCCCCAGCATTTT. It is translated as CASSLTQGGNQPQHF.

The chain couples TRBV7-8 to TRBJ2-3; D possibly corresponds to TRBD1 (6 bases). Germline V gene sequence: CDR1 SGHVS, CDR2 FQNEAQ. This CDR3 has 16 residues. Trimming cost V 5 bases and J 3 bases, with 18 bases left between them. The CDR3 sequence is CASSRQQGRETDTQYF. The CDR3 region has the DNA TGTGCCAGCAGCAGGCAACAGGGTCGAGAAACAGATACGCAGTATTTT.

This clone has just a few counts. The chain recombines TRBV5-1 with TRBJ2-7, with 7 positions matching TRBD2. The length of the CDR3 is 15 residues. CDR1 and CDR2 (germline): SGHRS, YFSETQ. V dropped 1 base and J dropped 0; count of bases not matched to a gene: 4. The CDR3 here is CASSLSPGGSYEQYF. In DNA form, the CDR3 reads TGCGCCAGCAGCTTGTCTCCGGGGGGCTCCTACGAGCAGTACTTC. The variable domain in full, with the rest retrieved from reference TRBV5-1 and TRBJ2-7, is KAGVTQTPRYLIKTRGQQVTLSCSPISGHRSVSWYQQTPGQGLQFLFEYFSETQRNKGNFPGRFSGRQFSNSRSEMNVSTLELGDSALYLCASSLSPGGSYEQYFGPGTRLTVT.

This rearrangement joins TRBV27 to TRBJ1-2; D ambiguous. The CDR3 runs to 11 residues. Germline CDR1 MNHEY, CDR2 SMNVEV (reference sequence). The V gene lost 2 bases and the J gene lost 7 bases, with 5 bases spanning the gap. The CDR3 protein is CASSLNGGYTF. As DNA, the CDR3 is TGTGCCAGCAGTTTAAACGGTGGCTACACCTTC.

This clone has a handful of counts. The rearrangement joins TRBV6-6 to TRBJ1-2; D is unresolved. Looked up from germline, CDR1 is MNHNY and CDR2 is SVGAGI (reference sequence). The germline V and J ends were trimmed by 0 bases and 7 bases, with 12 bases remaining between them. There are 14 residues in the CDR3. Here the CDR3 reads CASSYSLVPTGYTF. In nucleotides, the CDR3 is TGTGCCAGCAGTTACTCCTTGGTTCCCACTGGCTACACCTTC.

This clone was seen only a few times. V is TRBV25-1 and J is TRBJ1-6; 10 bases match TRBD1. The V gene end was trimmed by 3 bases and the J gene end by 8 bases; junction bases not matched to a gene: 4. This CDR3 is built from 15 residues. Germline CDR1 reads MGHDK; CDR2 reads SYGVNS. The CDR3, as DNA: TGTGCCAGCAGTGACTGGACAGGGGGTGATTCACCCCTCCACTTT. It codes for CASSDWTGGDSPLHF.

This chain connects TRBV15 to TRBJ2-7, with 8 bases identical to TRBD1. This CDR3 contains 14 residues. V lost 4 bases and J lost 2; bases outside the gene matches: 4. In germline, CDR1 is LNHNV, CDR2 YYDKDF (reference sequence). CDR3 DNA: TGTGCCACCAGCATAAGGACAGGGACCTACGAGCAGTACGTC. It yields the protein CATSIRTGTYEQYV.

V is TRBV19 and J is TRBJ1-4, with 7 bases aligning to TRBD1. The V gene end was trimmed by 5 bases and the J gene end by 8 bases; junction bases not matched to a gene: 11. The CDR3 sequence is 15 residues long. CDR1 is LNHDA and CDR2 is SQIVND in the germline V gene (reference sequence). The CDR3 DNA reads TGTGCCAGTAGTCAACTTACAGGGGCGGGGGAAAAACTGTTTTTT. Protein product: CASSQLTGAGEKLFF.

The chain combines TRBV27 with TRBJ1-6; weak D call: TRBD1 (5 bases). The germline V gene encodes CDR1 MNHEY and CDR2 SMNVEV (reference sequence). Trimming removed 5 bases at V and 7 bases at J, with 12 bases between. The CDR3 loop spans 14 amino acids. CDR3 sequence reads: CASSKPGRNSPLHF. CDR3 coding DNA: TGTGCCAGCAGTAAACCGGGACGGAATTCACCCCTCCACTTT.

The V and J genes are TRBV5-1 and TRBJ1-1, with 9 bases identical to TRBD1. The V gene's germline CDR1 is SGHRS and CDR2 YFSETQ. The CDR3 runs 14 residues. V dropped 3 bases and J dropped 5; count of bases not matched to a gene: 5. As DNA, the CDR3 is TGCGCCAGCAGCTCGTACAGGGGGCGGACTGAAGCTTTCTTT. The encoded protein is CASSSYRGRTEAFF.

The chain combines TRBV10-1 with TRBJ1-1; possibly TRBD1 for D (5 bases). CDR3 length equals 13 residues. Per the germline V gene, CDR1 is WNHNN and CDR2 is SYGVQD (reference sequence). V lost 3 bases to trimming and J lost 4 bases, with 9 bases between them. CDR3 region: CASSEGVGTEAFF. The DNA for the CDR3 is TGCGCCAGCAGTGAAGGGGTTGGCACTGAAGCTTTCTTT.

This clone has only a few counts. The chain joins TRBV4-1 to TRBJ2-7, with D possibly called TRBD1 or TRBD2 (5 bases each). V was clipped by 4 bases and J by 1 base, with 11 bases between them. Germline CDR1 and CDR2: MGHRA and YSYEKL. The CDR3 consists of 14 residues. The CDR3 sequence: CASSPGDRSYEQYV. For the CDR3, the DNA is TGCGCCAGCAGCCCCGGGGACCGATCCTACGAGCAGTACGTC.

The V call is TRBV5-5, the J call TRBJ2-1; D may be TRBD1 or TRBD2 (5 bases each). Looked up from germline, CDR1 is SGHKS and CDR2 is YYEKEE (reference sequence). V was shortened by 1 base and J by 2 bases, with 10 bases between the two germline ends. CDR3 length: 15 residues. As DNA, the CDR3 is TGTGCCAGCAGCTTGACCGGGGCCACCTACAATGAGCAGTTCTTC. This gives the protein CASSLTGATYNEQFF.

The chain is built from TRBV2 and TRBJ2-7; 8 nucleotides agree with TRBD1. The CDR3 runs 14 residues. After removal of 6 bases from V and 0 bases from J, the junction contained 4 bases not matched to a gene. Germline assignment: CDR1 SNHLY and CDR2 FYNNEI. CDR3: CASSGQGASYEQYV. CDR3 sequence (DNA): TGTGCCAGCAGCGGGCAGGGGGCCTCCTACGAGCAGTACGTC.

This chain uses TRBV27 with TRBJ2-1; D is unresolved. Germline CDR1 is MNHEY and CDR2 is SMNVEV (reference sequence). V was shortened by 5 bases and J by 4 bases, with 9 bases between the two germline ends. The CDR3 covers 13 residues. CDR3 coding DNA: TGTGCCAGCAGTAGCAACCCTTACAATGAGCAGTTCTTC. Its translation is CASSSNPYNEQFF.

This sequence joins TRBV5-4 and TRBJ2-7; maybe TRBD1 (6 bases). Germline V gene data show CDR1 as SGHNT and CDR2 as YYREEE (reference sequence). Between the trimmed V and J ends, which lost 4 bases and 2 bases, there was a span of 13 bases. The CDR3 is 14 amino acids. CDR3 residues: CASSVDSLTYEQYF. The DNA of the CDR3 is TGTGCCAGCAGCGTGGACAGTTTGACCTACGAGCAGTACTTC. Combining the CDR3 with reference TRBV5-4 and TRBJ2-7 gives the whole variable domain ETGVTQSPTHLIKTRGQQVTLRCSSQSGHNTVSWYQQALGQGPQFIFQYYREEENGRGNFPPRFSGLQFPNYSSELNVNALELDDSALYLCASSVDSLTYEQYFGPGTRLTVT.

The CDR3 loop reads CASSDNRGSSNTEAFF. The DNA of the CDR3 is TGCGCCAGCAGTGACAACAGGGGAAGTTCGAACACTGAAGCTTTCTTT. The V and J genes are TRBV10-2 and TRBJ1-1, with 7 bases aligning to TRBD1. The germline V gene has CDR1 WSHSY and CDR2 SAAADI. After removal of 3 bases from V and 1 base from J, the junction contained 8 bases not matched to a gene. The CDR3 has 16 residues.

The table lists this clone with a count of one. The CDR3 sequence is CASSLEGGSNQPQHF. The CDR3 DNA reads as TGCGCCAGCAGCCTCGAAGGTGGGAGCAATCAGCCCCAGCATTTT. The V and J genes are TRBV5-1 and TRBJ1-5; D is unclear. Germline-derived CDR1 and CDR2 are SGHRS and YFSETQ. The CDR3 sequence is 15 residues long. The V end was cut by 4 bases, the J end by 1 base, with 12 bases between. Complete variable domain (other parts from reference TRBV5-1 and TRBJ1-5): KAGVTQTPRYLIKTRGQQVTLSCSPISGHRSVSWYQQTPGQGLQFLFEYFSETQRNKGNFPGRFSGRQFSNSRSEMNVSTLELGDSALYLCASSLEGGSNQPQHFGDGTRLSIL.

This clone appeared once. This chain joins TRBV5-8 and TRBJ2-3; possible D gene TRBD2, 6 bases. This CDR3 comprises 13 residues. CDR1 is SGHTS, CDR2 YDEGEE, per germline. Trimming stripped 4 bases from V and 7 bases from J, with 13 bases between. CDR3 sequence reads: CASSPRETYTQYF. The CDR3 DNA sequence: TGTGCCAGCAGCCCCCGGGAGACCTATACGCAGTATTTT.

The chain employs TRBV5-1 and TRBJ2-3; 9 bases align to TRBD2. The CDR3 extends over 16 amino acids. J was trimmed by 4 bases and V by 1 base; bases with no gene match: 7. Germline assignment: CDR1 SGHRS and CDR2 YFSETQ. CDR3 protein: CASSLYPAGGPDTQYF. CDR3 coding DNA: TGCGCCAGCAGCTTGTACCCAGCGGGGGGTCCAGATACGCAGTATTTT.

The CDR3 DNA follows: TGCGCCAGCAGCGGGACGGCGAAAAGGGGTTCCGGGGAGCTGTTTTTT. It codes for CASSGTAKRGSGELFF. V gene TRBV5-1 combines with J gene TRBJ2-2; tentatively, D is TRBD1 or TRBD2 (5 bases each). The CDR3 extends over 16 amino acids. V dropped 4 bases and J dropped 6 bases, with 19 bases sitting between them. Germline assignment: CDR1 SGHRS and CDR2 YFSETQ.